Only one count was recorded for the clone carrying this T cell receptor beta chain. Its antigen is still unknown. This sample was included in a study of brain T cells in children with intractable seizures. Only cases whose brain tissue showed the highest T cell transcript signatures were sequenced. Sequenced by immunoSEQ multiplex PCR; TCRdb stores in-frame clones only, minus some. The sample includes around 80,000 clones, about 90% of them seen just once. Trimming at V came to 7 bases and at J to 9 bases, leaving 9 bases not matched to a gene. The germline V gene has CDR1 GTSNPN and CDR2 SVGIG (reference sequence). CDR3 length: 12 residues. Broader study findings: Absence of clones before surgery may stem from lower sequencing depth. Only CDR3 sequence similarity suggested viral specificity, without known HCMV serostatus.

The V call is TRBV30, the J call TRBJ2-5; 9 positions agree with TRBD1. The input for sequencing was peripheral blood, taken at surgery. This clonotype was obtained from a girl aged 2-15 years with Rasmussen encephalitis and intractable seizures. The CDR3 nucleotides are TGTGCCTACGACCGGGACAGGGTTCCCCAGTACTTC. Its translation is CAYDRDRVPQYF.